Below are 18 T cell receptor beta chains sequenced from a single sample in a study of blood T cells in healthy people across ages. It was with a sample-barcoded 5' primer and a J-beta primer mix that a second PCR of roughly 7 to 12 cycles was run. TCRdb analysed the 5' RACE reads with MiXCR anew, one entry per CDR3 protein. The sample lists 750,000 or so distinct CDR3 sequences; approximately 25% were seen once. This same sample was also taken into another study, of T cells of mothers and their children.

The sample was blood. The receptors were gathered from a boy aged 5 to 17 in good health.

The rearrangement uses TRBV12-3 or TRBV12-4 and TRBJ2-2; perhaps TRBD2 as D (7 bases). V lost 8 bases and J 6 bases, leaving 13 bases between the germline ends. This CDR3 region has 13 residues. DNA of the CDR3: TGTGCCAGCTTAGGGGGGGCGCCCGGGGAGCTGTTTTTT. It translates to CASLGGAPGELFF.

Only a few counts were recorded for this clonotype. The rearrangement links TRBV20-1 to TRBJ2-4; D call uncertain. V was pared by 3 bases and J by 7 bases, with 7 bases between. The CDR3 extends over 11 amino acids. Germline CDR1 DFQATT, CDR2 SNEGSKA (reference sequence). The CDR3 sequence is CSASLGNIQYF. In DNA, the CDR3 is TGCAGTGCTAGTCTCGGCAACATTCAGTACTTC.

The CDR3 DNA sequence: TGTGCCAGCAGCTATTTAACGGGCGTGGAGCAGTTCTTC. Residues: CASSYLTGVEQFF. This sequence joins TRBV7-9 and TRBJ2-1; the D is unclear. The CDR3 spans 13 residues. CDR1 is SEHNR, CDR2 FQNEAQ, per germline (reference sequence). Trimming cost V 4 bases and J 10 bases, with 14 bases left between them.

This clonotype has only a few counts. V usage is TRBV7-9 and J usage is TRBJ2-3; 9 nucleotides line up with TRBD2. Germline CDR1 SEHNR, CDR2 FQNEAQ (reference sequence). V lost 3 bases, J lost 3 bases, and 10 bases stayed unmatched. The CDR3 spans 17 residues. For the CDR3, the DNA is TGTGCCAGCAGCTTGGCAGAGGAGCGGGGGGTAACAGATACGCAGTATTTT. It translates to CASSLAEERGVTDTQYF. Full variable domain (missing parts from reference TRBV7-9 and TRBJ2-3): DTGVSQNPRHKITKRGQNVTFRCDPISEHNRLYWYRQTLGQGPEFLTYFQNEAQLEKSRLLSDRFSAERPKGSFSTLEIQRTEQGDSAMYLCASSLAEERGVTDTQYFGPGTRLTVL.

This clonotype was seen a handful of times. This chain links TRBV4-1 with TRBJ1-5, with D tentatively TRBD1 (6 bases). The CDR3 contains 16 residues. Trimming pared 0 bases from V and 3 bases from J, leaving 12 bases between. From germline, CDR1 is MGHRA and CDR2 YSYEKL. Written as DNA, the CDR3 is TGCGCCAGCAGCCAAGATGGGGGCTTTAACAATCAGCCCCAGCATTTT. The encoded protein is CASSQDGGFNNQPQHF.

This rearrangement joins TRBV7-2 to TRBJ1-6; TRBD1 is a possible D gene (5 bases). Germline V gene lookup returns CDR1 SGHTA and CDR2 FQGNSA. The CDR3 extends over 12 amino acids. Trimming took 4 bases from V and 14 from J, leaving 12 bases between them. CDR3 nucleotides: TGTGCCAGCAGCTCCAGCCGGGGGACCCTCCACTTT. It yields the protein CASSSSRGTLHF.

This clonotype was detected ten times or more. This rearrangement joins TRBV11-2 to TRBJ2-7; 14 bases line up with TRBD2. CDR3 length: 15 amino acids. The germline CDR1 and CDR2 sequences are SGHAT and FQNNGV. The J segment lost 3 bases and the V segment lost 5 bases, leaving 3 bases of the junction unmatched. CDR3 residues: CASSRLAGGFYEQYF. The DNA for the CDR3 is TGTGCCAGCAGCCGACTAGCGGGAGGGTTCTACGAGCAGTACTTC.

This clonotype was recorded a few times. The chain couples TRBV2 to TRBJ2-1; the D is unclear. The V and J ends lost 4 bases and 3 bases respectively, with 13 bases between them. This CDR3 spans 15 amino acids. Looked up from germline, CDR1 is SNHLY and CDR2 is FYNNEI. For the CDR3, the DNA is TGTGCCAGCAGTGGGTCTAGAGGATACTACAATGAGCAGTTCTTC. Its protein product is CASSGSRGYYNEQFF.

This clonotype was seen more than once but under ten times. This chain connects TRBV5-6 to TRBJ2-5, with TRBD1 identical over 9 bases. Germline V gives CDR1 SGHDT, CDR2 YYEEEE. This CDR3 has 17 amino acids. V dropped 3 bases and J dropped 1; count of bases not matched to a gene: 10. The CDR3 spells CASSSALPGQGQETQYF. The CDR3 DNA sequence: TGTGCCAGCAGCTCCGCGCTCCCGGGACAGGGCCAAGAGACCCAGTACTTC. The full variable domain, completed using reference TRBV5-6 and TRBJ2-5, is DAGVTQSPTHLIKTRGQQVTLRCSPKSGHDTVSWYQQALGQGPQFIFQYYEEEERQRGNFPDRFSGHQFPNYSSELNVNALLLGDSALYLCASSSALPGQGQETQYFGPGTRLLVL.

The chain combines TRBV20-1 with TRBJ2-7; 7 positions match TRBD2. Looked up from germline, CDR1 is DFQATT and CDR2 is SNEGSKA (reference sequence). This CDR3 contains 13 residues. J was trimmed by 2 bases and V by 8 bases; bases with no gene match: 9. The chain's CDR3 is CSPRDYKTYEQYF. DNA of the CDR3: TGCAGTCCCCGGGACTACAAAACCTACGAGCAGTACTTC.

In nucleotides, the CDR3 is TGTGCCACCGGACAGGGCGTCTACAATGAGCAGTTCTTC. It codes for CATGQGVYNEQFF. V gene TRBV3-1 combines with J gene TRBJ2-5, with 8 bases that match TRBD1. The J call is uncertain, as TRBJ2-1 better fits the DNA end. The CDR3 covers 13 residues. Germline CDR1 is LGHDT and CDR2 is YNNKEL (reference sequence).

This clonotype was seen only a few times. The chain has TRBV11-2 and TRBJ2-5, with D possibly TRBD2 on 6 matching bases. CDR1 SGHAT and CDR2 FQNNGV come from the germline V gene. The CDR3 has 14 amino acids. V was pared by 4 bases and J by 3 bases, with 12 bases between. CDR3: CASSSSRREETQYF. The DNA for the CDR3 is TGTGCCAGCAGCTCATCTAGGAGGGAAGAGACCCAGTACTTC.

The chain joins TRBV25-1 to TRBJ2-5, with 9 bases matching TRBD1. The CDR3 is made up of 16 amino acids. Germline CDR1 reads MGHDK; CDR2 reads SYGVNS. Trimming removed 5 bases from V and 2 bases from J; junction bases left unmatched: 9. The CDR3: CASSSGGQGNQETQYF. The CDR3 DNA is TGTGCCAGCAGTTCAGGCGGACAGGGGAATCAAGAGACCCAGTACTTC. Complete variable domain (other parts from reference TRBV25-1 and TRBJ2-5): EADIYQTPRYLVIGTGKKITLECSQTMGHDKMYWYQQDPGMELHLIHYSYGVNSTEKGDLSSESTVSRIRTEHFPLTLESARPSHTSQYLCASSSGGQGNQETQYFGPGTRLLVL.

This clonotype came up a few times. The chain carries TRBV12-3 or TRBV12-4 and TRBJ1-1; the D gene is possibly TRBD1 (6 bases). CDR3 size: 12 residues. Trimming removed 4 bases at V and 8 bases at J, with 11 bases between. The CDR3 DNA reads TGTGCCAGCAGTTCTTCTGGGACAGAAGCTTTCTTT. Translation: CASSSSGTEAFF.

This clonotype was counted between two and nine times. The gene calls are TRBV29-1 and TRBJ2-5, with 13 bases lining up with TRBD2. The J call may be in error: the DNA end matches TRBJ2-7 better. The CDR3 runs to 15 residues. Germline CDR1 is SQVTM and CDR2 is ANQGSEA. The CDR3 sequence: CSAGGLAGSSYEQYF. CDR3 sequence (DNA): TGCAGCGCAGGGGGACTAGCGGGGAGCTCCTACGAGCAGTACTTC.

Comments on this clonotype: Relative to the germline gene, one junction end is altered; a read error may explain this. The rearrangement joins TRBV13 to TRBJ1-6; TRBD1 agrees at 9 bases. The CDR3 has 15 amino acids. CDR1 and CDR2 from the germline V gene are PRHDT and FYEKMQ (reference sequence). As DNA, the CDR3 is TGTGCCTGCAGCTTAGACAGGGGGGAAAATTCACCCCTCCACTTT. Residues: CACSLDRGENSPLHF. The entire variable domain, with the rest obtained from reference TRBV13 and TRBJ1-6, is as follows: AAGVIQSPRHLIKEKRETATLKCYPIPRHDTVYWYQQGPGQDPQFLISFYEKMQSDKGSIPDRFSAQQFSDYHSELNMSSLELGDSALYFCACSLDRGENSPLHFGNGTRLTVT.

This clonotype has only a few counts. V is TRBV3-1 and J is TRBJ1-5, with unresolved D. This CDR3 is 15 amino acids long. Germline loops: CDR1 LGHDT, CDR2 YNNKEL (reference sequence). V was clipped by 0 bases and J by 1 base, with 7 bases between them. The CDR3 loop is CASSQDVTSNQPQHF. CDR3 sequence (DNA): TGTGCCAGCAGCCAAGATGTCACAAGCAATCAGCCCCAGCATTTT. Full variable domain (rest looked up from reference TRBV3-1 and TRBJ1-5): DTAVSQTPKYLVTQMGNDKSIKCEQNLGHDTMYWYKQDSKKFLKIMFSYNNKELIINETVPNRFSPKSPDKAHLNLHINSLELGDSAVYFCASSQDVTSNQPQHFGDGTRLSIL.

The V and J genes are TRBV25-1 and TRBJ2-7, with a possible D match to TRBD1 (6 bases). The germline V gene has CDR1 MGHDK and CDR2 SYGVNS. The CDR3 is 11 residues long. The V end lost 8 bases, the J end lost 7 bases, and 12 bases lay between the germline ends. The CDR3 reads CASQQGLEQYF. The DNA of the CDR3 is TGTGCCAGCCAACAGGGTTTGGAGCAGTACTTC.